These 21 T cell receptor beta chains share one sample of origin, sequenced in a study of shared clonotypes between healthy human individuals. CD45RO negativity and positive selection for CCR7 defined naive CD8 cells, a population that excluded terminally differentiated effector memory CD45RA+ cells. Generated by immunoSEQ multiplex PCR, the TCRdb table keeps only in-frame clones and is missing some. The sample holds some 2.1 million clones; around 93% are singletons and the top ten take about 1.7%. The sample was naive CD8+ T cells from PBMCs. The receptors stem from a man aged 18 to 35 in good health. Some clones in this sample may be carry-over from other donors' samples.

The chain recombines TRBV9 with TRBJ1-2; D is ambiguous. Between the trimmed V and J ends, which lost 4 bases and 0 bases, there was a span of 10 bases. The length of the CDR3 is 14 residues. Germline V gene data show CDR1 as SGDLS and CDR2 as YYNGEE. The CDR3 DNA is TGTGCCAGCAGCTCCGACGGTTCTAACTATGGCTACACCTTC. It encodes CASSSDGSNYGYTF.

J is TRBJ2-4 and V is TRBV6-1, with TRBD1 as a possible D gene (5 bases). Trimming pared 0 bases from V and 2 bases from J, leaving 14 bases between. CDR3 size: 17 residues. Germline V gene data show CDR1 as MNHNS and CDR2 as SASEGT. CDR3 sequence reads: CASSEAAKGFTKNIQYF. Written as DNA, the CDR3 is TGTGCCAGCAGTGAAGCGGCAAAGGGGTTTACCAAAAACATTCAGTACTTC.

V and J are TRBV6-1 and TRBJ2-7; TRBD2 agrees at 14 bases. This CDR3 has 13 residues. The ends lost 11 bases at V and 3 bases at J; junction bases unmatched: 3. CDR1 is MNHNS, CDR2 SASEGT, per germline. The CDR3 sequence is CAAGTSGSYEQYF. The CDR3, as DNA: TGTGCCGCGGGGACTAGCGGGAGCTACGAGCAGTACTTC.

The chain couples TRBV11-1 to TRBJ2-2; D is possibly TRBD1 (5 bases). The CDR3 has 14 amino acids. CDR1 is SGHAT, CDR2 FQDESV, per germline (reference sequence). V gave up 4 bases and J gave up 7 bases, with 13 bases separating them. The CDR3 loop reads CASSWGRTGGELFF. In DNA form, the CDR3 reads TGTGCCAGCAGCTGGGGCAGGACCGGCGGGGAGCTGTTTTTT.

Of note for this clone: Other DNA sequences in this sample translate to the same CDR3. The chain links TRBV9 to TRBJ2-2, with 11 nucleotides matching TRBD1. Germline V CDR1 and CDR2: SGDLS, YYNGEE. With V trimmed by 2 bases and J by 4 bases, 1 base remained unmatched. CDR3 size: 15 residues. The CDR3 sequence: CASSVGQGATGELFF. In DNA form, the CDR3 reads TGTGCCAGCAGCGTCGGACAGGGGGCCACCGGGGAGCTGTTTTTT. The entire variable domain, with the rest obtained from reference TRBV9 and TRBJ2-2, is as follows: DSGVTQTPKHLITATGQRVTLRCSPRSGDLSVYWYQQSLDQGLQFLIQYYNGEERAKGNILERFSAQQFPDLHSELNLSSLELGDSALYFCASSVGQGATGELFFGEGSRLTVL.

In this sample, this clone turned up a few times. Other DNA sequences within the sample encode an identical CDR3. This rearrangement joins TRBV19 to TRBJ1-1, with D possibly being TRBD1 (5 bases). Trimming left V 3 bases short and J 3 bases short, with 8 bases between. CDR3 length: 13 residues. CDR1 LNHDA and CDR2 SQIVND come from the germline V gene (reference sequence). The CDR3 loop is CASSIGTDTEAFF. CDR3 sequence (DNA): TGTGCCAGTAGTATCGGGACGGACACTGAAGCTTTCTTT. The whole variable domain, remainder taken from reference TRBV19 and TRBJ1-1, is DGGITQSPKYLFRKEGQNVTLSCEQNLNHDAMYWYRQDPGQGLRLIYYSQIVNDFQKGDIAEGYSVSREKKESFPLTVTSAQKNPTAFYLCASSIGTDTEAFFGQGTRLTVV.

The chain is built from TRBV7-9 and TRBJ2-2, with TRBD2 matching 8 bases. The germline V gene has CDR1 SEHNR and CDR2 FQNEAQ (reference sequence). After removal of 4 bases from V and 5 bases from J, the junction contained 6 bases not matched to a gene. The CDR3 runs 15 residues. The CDR3 spells CASSWSGSGTGELFF. In DNA, the CDR3 is TGTGCCAGCAGCTGGAGCGGGAGTGGTACCGGGGAGCTGTTTTTT.

The J gene is TRBJ1-4, the V gene TRBV28; 9 nucleotides line up with TRBD1. Trimming took 6 bases from V and 7 from J; bases not matched to a gene: 15. The CDR3 runs 17 residues. Germline CDR1 MDHEN, CDR2 SYDVKM. CDR3 sequence: CASSQTTLRDRVEKLFF. The DNA for the CDR3 is TGTGCCAGCAGCCAAACTACTCTCCGGGACAGGGTTGAAAAACTGTTTTTT.

The chain carries TRBV7-8 and TRBJ2-3; D not certain. The germline gives CDR1 SGHVS, CDR2 FQNEAQ. Between the trimmed V and J ends, which lost 2 bases and 2 bases, there was a span of 14 bases. The CDR3 runs 16 residues. CDR3 loop: CASSLRRLPATDTQYF. The DNA of the CDR3 is TGTGCCAGCAGCTTACGGAGACTCCCTGCCACAGATACGCAGTATTTT.

The chain couples TRBV10-3 to TRBJ1-5; D gene ambiguous. Trimming pared 1 base from V and 7 bases from J, leaving 14 bases between. The CDR3 is 15 residues long. Germline-derived CDR1 and CDR2 are ENHRY and SYGVKD. Here the CDR3 reads CAISEFDVQPQPQHF. For the CDR3, the DNA is TGTGCCATCAGTGAGTTCGACGTACAACCGCAGCCCCAGCATTTT.

This chain uses TRBV9 with TRBJ2-1; TRBD2 matches at 9 bases. The CDR3 contains 16 residues. Trimming removed 0 bases from V and 4 bases from J; junction bases left unmatched: 5. Germline CDR1 and CDR2: SGDLS and YYNGEE. As DNA, the CDR3 is TGTGCCAGCAGCGTAGGGGCGGGAGGGTTATACAATGAGCAGTTCTTC. Its translation: CASSVGAGGLYNEQFF. Full variable domain (rest looked up from reference TRBV9 and TRBJ2-1): DSGVTQTPKHLITATGQRVTLRCSPRSGDLSVYWYQQSLDQGLQFLIQYYNGEERAKGNILERFSAQQFPDLHSELNLSSLELGDSALYFCASSVGAGGLYNEQFFGPGTRLTVL.

The gene calls are TRBV4-1 and TRBJ2-5, with 9 bases identical to TRBD2. Trimming cost V 0 bases and J 5 bases; bases outside gene matches: 4. Germline V gene data show CDR1 as MGHRA and CDR2 as YSYEKL. The length of the CDR3 is 15 residues. The CDR3 here is CASSQDRTSAETQYF. DNA for the CDR3: TGCGCCAGCAGCCAAGATCGGACTAGCGCGGAGACCCAGTACTTC.

The chain recombines TRBV9 with TRBJ1-5, with D unclear. CDR1 and CDR2 (germline): SGDLS, YYNGEE. This CDR3 has 15 amino acids. V shed 6 bases and J shed 3 bases, with 16 bases lying between them. Here the CDR3 reads CASNPSGMFNQPQHF. CDR3 nucleotides: TGTGCCAGCAACCCCTCGGGTATGTTCAATCAGCCCCAGCATTTT.

The chain uses TRBV25-1 and TRBJ1-1; D ambiguous. Trimming stripped 8 bases from V and 1 base from J, with 8 bases between. CDR1 is MGHDK, CDR2 SYGVNS, per germline. The CDR3 has 12 residues. Written as DNA, the CDR3 is TGTGCCAGCCGGCACAAGAACACTGAAGCTTTCTTT. Translated, it gives CASRHKNTEAFF.

As DNA, the CDR3 is TGTGCCAGTAGTTTAACGGGACACCTTAATCAGCCCCAGCATTTT. This sequence encodes CASSLTGHLNQPQHF. The chain combines TRBV19 with TRBJ1-5; a possible D gene is TRBD1 (6 bases). V lost 5 bases, J lost 4 bases, and 15 bases lay in between. The CDR3 contains 15 residues. The germline CDR1 and CDR2 sequences are LNHDA and SQIVND (reference sequence).

In this sample, this clone turned up once. V and J are TRBV14 and TRBJ2-7; TRBD2 might be the D (6 bases). In germline, CDR1 is SGHDN, CDR2 FVKESK. This CDR3 has 14 residues. Trimming cost V 3 bases and J 4 bases, with 13 bases left between them. The CDR3 region has the DNA TGTGCCAGCAGCCAGGAGTTGCGGGGTTACGAGCAGTACTTC. Protein product: CASSQELRGYEQYF.

Points on this clone: The identical CDR3 is also encoded by other nucleotide sequences in the sample. The chain couples TRBV29-1 to TRBJ1-1; possible D gene TRBD1, 6 bases. Deletions cut 2 bases from V and 4 bases from J, with 8 bases between. Germline CDR1 and CDR2: SQVTM and ANQGSEA. The CDR3 is 12 amino acids. The CDR3 spells CSVELGGTEAFF. The CDR3 DNA sequence: TGCAGCGTTGAATTAGGGGGCACTGAAGCTTTCTTT.

The chain employs TRBV7-9 and TRBJ2-3; no clear D gene. The germline V gene encodes CDR1 SEHNR and CDR2 FQNEAQ (reference sequence). The V and J ends lost 8 bases and 6 bases respectively, with 9 bases between them. This CDR3 contains 11 residues. CDR3 coding DNA: TGTGCCAGCTTGGAAGGGGATACGCAGTATTTT. Translating it yields CASLEGDTQYF.

This clone was seen more than once but under ten times. The chain couples TRBV30 to TRBJ1-1; D perhaps matches TRBD1 (5 bases). Looked up from germline, CDR1 is GTSNPN and CDR2 is SVGIG (reference sequence). The V end lost 7 bases, the J end lost 7 bases, and 22 bases lay between the germline ends. The CDR3 loop spans 14 amino acids. The CDR3 region has the DNA TGTGCCTACTCGCGAGGGGCAGCAATCAATGAAGCTTTCTTT. Its translation is CAYSRGAAINEAFF.

This chain's CDR3 is CASRTMWQPQHF. The CDR3 DNA follows: TGTGCCAGCAGGACGATGTGGCAGCCCCAGCATTTT. The chain combines TRBV27 with TRBJ1-5; no firm D call. The germline CDR1 and CDR2 sequences are MNHEY and SMNVEV (reference sequence). Trimming pared 6 bases from V and 7 bases from J, leaving 10 bases between. The CDR3 totals 12 residues.

The chain joins TRBV13 to TRBJ2-7; possible D gene TRBD1, 5 bases. The CDR3 is 14 amino acids. V dropped 5 bases and J dropped 5 bases, with 16 bases sitting between them. Germline assignment: CDR1 PRHDT and CDR2 FYEKMQ (reference sequence). In nucleotides, the CDR3 is TGTGCCAGCAGCCTGGTGAAGGGGCCCCACGAGCAGTACTTC. This encodes CASSLVKGPHEQYF.